These 2 T cell receptor beta chains share one sample of origin, sequenced in a study of OX40 agonist ivuxolimab in advanced cancers. This table comes from immunoSEQ multiplex PCR, and its TCRdb copy is limited to in-frame clones, with some not included. This table has around 100,000 clones, around 90% appearing once. Here the sequenced sample was CD4+ or CD8+ T cells sorted from blood, taken in a trial of the OX40 agonist ivuxolimab. These receptors all come from an adult with an advanced solid tumor such as melanoma, head and neck, liver or kidney cancer.

This chain joins TRBV6-6 and TRBJ2-7; tentative D call: TRBD1 (5 bases). Deletions cut 2 bases from V and 7 bases from J, with 15 bases between. The germline CDR1 and CDR2 sequences are MNHNY and SVGAGI (reference sequence). The CDR3 is 14 residues long. CDR3 sequence (DNA): TGTGCCAGCAGTTACAATCCAGCAGGGTGGGAGCAGTACTTC. It specifies CASSYNPAGWEQYF.

V is TRBV7-2 and J is TRBJ1-2; maybe TRBD1 (5 bases). Germline CDR1 and CDR2: SGHTA and FQGNSA. V was clipped by 5 bases and J by 5 bases, with 12 bases between them. This CDR3 is built from 13 residues. CDR3 region: CASSQSGFYGYTF. The CDR3 DNA sequence: TGTGCCAGCAGCCAATCAGGGTTTTATGGCTACACCTTC.